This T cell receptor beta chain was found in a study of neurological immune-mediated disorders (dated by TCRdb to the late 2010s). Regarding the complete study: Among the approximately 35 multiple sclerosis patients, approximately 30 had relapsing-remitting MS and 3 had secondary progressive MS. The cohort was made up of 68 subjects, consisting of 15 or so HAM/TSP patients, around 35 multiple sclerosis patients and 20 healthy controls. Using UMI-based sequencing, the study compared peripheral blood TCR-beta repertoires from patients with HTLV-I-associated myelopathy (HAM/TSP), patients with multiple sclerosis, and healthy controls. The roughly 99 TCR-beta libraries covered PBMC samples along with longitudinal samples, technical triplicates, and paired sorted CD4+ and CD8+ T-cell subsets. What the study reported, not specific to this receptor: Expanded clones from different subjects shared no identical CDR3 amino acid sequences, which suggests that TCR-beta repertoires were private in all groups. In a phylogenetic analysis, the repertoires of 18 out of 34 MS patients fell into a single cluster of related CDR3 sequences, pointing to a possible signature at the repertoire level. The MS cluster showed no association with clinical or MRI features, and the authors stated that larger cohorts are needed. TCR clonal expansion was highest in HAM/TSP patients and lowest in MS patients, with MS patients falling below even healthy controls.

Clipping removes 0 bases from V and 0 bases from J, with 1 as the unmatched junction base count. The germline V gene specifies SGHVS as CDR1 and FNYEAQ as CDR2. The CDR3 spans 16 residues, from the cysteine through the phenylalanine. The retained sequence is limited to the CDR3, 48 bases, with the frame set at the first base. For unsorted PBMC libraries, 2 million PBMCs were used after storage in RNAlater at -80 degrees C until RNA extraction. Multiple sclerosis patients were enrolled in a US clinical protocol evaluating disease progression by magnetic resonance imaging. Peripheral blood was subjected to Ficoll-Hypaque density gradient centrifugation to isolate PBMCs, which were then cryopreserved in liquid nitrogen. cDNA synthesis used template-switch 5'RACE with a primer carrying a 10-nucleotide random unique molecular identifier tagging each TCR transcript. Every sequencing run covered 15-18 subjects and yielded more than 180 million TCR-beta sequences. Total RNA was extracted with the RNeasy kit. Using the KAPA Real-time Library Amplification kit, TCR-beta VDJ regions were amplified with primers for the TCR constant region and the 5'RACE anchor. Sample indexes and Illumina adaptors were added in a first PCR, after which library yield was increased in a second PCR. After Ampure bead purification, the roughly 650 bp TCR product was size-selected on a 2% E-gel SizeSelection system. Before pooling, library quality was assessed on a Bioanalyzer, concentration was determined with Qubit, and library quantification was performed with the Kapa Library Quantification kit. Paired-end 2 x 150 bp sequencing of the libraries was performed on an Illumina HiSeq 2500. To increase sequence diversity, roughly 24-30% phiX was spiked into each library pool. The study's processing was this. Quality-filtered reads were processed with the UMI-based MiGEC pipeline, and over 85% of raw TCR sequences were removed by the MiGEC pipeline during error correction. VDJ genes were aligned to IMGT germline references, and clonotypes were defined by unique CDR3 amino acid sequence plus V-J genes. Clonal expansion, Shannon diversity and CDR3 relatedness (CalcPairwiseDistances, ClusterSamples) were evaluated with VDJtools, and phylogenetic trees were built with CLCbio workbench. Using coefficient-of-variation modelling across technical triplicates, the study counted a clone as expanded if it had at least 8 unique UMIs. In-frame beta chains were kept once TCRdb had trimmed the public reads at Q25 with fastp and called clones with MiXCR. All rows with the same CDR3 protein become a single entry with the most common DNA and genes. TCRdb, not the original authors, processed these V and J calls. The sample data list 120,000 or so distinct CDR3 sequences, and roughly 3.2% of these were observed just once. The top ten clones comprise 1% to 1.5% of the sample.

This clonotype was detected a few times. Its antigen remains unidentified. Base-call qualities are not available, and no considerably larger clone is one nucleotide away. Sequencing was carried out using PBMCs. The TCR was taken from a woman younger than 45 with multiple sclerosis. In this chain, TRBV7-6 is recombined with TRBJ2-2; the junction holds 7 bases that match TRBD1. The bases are TGTGCCAGCAGCTTAGCAGGGGGCACGAACACCGGGGAGCTGTTTTTT. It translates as CASSLAGGTNTGELFF.